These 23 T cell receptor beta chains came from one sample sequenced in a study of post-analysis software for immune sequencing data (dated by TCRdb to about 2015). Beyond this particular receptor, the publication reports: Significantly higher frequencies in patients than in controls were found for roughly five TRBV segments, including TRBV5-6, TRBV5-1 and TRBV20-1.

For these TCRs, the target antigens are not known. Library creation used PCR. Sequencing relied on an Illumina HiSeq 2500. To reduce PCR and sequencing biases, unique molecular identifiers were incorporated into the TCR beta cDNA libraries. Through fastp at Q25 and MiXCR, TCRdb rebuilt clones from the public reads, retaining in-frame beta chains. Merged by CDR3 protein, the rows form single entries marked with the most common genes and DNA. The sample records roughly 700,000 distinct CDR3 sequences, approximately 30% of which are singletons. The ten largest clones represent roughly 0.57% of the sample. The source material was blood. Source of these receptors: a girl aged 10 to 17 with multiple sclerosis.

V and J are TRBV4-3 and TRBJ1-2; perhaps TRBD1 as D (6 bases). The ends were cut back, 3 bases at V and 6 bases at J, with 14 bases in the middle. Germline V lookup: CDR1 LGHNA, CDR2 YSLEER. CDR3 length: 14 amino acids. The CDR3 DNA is TGCGCCAGCAGCCATTTGGACAGATCCAATGGCTACACCTTC. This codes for CASSHLDRSNGYTF.

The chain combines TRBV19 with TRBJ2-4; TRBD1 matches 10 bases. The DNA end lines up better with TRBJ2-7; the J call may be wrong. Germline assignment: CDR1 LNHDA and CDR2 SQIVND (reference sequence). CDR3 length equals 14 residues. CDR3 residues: CASTPGQGTYEQYF. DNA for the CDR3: TGTGCCAGCACTCCGGGACAGGGGACCTACGAGCAGTACTTC.

The CDR3, as DNA: TGTGCCAGCAGCCAAGACGACCCTGAGCAGTTCTTC. It codes for CASSQDDPEQFF. The chain links TRBV4-2 to TRBJ2-1; D not certain. The CDR3 sequence is 12 residues long. Germline-derived CDR1 and CDR2 are LGHNA and YNFKEQ. Trimming left V 0 bases short and J 9 bases short, with 6 bases between.

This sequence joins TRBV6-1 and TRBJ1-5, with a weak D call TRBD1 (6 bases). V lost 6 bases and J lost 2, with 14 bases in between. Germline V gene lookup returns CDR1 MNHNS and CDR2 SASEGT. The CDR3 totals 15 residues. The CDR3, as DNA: TGTGCCAGCAGCGGTTTAGGGGGTGGCAATCAGCCCCAGCATTTT. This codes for CASSGLGGGNQPQHF.

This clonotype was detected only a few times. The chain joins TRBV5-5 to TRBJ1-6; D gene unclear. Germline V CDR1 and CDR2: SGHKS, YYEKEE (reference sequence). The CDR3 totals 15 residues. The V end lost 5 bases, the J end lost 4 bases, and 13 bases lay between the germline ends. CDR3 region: CASSGRPPYNSPLHF. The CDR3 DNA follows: TGTGCCAGCAGTGGGAGGCCTCCTTATAATTCACCCCTCCACTTT.

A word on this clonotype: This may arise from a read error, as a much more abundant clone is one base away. CDR3 residues: CASSLEPGWGGYTF. DNA of the CDR3: TGTGCCAGCAGCTTAGAACCGGGCTGGGGGGGCTACACCTTC. The J gene is TRBJ1-2, the V gene TRBV7-2; possibly TRBD1 for D (5 bases). Germline assignment: CDR1 SGHTA and CDR2 FQGNSA. The V end was cut by 1 base, the J end by 8 bases, with 14 bases between. The CDR3 contains 14 residues.

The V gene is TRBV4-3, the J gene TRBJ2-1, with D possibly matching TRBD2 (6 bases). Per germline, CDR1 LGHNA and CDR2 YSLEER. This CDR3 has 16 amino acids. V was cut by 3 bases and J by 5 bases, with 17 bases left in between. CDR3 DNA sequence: TGCGCCAGCAGCCATGTCAAAGTAGCGGCCAACAATGAGCAGTTCTTC. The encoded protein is CASSHVKVAANNEQFF.

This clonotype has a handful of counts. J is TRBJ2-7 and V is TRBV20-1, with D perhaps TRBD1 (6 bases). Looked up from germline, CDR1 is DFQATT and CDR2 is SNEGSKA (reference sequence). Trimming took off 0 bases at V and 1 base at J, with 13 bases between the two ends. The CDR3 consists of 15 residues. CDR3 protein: CSARESGQSSYEQYF. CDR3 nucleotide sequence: TGCAGTGCTAGAGAATCGGGACAATCATCCTACGAGCAGTACTTC.

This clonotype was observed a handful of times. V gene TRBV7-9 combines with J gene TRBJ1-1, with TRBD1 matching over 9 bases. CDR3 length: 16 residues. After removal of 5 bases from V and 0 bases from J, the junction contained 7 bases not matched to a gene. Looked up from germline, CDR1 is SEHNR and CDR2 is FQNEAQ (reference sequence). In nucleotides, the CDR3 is TGTGCCAGCAGCGGGGACAGGGAATCAATGAACACTGAAGCTTTCTTT. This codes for CASSGDRESMNTEAFF.

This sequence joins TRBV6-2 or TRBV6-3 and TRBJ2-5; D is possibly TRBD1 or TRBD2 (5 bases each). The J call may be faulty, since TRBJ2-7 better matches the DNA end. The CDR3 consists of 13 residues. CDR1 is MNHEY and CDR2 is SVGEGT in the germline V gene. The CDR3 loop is CASQRGDRYEQYF. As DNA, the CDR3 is TGTGCCAGCCAAAGAGGGGATCGGTACGAGCAGTACTTC.

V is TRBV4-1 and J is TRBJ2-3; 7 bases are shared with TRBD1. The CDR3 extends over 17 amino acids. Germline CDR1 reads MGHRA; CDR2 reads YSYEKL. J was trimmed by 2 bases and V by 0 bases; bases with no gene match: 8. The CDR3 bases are TGCGCCAGCAGCCAAGAGTTTTGGGACAGTGACACAGATACGCAGTATTTT. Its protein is CASSQEFWDSDTDTQYF.

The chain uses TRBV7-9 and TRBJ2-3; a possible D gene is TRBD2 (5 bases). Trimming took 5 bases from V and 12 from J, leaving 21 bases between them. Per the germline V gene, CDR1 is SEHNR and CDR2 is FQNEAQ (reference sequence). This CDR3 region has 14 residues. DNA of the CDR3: TGTGCCAGCAGCCCCCGGCGGGTTCCAGGCCCCCAGTATTTT. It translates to CASSPRRVPGPQYF. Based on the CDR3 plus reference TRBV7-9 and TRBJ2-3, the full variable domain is DTGVSQNPRHKITKRGQNVTFRCDPISEHNRLYWYRQTLGQGPEFLTYFQNEAQLEKSRLLSDRFSAERPKGSFSTLEIQRTEQGDSAMYLCASSPRRVPGPQYFGPGTRLTVL.

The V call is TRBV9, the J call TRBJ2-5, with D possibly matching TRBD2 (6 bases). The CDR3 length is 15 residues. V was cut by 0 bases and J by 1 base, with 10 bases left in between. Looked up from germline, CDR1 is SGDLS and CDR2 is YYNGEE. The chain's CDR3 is CASSVATRGQETQYF. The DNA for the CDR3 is TGTGCCAGCAGCGTAGCTACGCGGGGCCAAGAGACCCAGTACTTC.

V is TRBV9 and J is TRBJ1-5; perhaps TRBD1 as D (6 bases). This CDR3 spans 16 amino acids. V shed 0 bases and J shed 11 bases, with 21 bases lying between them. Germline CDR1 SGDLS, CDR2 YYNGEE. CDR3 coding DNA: TGTGCCAGCAGCGTAGATGCGACAGGACCGGTAAAAGCCCAGCATTTT. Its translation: CASSVDATGPVKAQHF.

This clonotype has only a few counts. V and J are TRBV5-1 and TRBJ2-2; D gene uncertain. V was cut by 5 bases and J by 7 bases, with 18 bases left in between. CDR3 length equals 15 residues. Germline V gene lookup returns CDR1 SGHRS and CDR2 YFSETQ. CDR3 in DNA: TGCGCCAGCAGGATGGGTCGGAATTGGATCGGGGAGCTGTTTTTT. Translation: CASRMGRNWIGELFF.

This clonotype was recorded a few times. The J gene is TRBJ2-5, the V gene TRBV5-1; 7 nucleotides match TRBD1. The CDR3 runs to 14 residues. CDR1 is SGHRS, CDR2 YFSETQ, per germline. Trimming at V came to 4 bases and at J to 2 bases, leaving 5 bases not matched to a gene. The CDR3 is CASSMGQIQETQYF. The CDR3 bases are TGCGCCAGCAGCATGGGACAGATTCAAGAGACCCAGTACTTC.

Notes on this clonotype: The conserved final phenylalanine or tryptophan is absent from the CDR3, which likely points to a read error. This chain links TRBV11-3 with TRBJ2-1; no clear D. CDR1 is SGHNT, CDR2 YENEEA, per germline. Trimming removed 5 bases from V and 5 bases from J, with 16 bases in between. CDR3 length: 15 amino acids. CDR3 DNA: TGTGCCAGCAGCCCCAGTTCGGTCCCCAACAATGAGCAGTTCGTC. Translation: CASSPSSVPNNEQFV.

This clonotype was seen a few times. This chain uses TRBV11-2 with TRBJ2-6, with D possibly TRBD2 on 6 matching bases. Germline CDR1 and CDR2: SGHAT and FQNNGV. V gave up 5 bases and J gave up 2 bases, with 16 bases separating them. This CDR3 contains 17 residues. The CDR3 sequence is CASSRDFQPAGANVLTF. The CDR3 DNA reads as TGTGCCAGCAGCAGGGACTTTCAACCGGCTGGGGCCAACGTCCTGACTTTC.

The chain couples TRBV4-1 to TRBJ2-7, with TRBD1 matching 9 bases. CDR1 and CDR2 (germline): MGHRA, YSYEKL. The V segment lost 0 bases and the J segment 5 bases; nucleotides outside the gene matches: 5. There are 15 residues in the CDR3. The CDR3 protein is CASSQEQGAPHEQYF. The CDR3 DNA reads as TGCGCCAGCAGCCAAGAACAGGGGGCGCCACACGAGCAGTACTTC.

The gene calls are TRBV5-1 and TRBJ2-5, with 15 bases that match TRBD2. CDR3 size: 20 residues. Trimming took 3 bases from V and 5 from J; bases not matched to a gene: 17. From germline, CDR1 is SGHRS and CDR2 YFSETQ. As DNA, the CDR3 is TGCGCCAGCAGCTCCGATCAAGGACTAGCGGGAGGGCCTACAATGGAGACCCAGTACTTC. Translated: CASSSDQGLAGGPTMETQYF.

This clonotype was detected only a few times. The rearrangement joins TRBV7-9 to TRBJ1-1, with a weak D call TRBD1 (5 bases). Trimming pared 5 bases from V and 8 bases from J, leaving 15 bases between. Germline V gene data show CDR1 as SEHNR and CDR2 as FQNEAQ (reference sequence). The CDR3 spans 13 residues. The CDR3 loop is CASSPQSGTEAFF. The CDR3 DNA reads TGTGCCAGCAGCCCTCAATCCGGGACGGAAGCTTTCTTT.

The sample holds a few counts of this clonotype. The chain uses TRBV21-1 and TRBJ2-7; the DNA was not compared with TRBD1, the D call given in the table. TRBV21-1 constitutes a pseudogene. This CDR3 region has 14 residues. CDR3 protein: CASTQGDTTYEQYF. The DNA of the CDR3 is TGTGCCAGCACCCAAGGGGACACTACCTACGAGCAGTACTTC.

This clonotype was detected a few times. The CDR3 DNA sequence: TGTGCCAGCAGCCCTACAGGGGGCTTCACAGATACGCAGTATTTT. The encoded protein is CASSPTGGFTDTQYF. V is TRBV12-3 or TRBV12-4 and J is TRBJ2-3; 9 bases are shared with TRBD1. The CDR3 extends over 15 amino acids. The V and J ends lost 6 bases and 2 bases, in that order; junction bases with no gene match: 6.